This TCR beta chain was profiled in a study of blood T cell repertoires in COVID-19. Whole-study context: Spain, Italy and the United States supplied samples that represented acute and convalescent COVID-19.

The data were produced by immunoSEQ multiplex PCR, yet TCRdb's version contains in-frame clones alone and is incomplete. The table records some 170,000 clones, roughly 84% of them present only once. The source is a human donor with acute COVID-19. The donor label of this sample is uncertain. Sequencing was done on a sample of PBMCs or T cells enriched from blood (not recorded which).

The CDR3 region is CASSHGLASRIREETQYF. CDR3 sequence (DNA): TGTGCCAGCAGCCACGGACTAGCTTCTAGAATTAGGGAAGAGACCCAGTACTTC. This chain uses TRBV7-9 with TRBJ2-5, with 8 nucleotides matching TRBD2. The junction had 17 bases not matched to a gene; V was cut back by 5 bases and J by 3 bases. Germline-derived CDR1 and CDR2 are SEHNR and FQNEAQ (reference sequence). The CDR3 runs to 18 residues.